These T cell receptor beta chains were read from a single sample in a study of shared clonotypes between healthy human individuals. Sequencing used immunoSEQ multiplex PCR; TCRdb keeps in-frame clones, though not all of them. The table records 180,000 or so clones, approximately 92% of them present only once. Sequencing used naive CD4+ T cells sorted from blood. Receptors originate from a woman aged 25 to 39 in good health. Each CDR3 is given with its conserved first and last residue. D genes are given only for firm matches. Clone size appears in some rows only: once, few, many, or a class for an expanded clone.

NA	TRBD1	TRBV6-5	TRBJ2-3	TGTGCCAGCAGTTACGGGACAGGGTCTGATACGCAGTATTTT	CASSYGTGSDTQYF
NA	TRBD2	TRBV10-3	TRBJ2-3	TGTGCCATCAGGTCCATAGCGGGAGGAGGTGATACGCAGTATTTT	CAIRSIAGGGDTQYF
NA	TRBD1	TRBV6-5	TRBJ2-7	TGTGCCAGCAGCCAGGGGGCCTACGAGCAGTACTTC	CASSQGAYEQYF
NA	NA	TRBV7-9	TRBJ1-5	TGTGCCAGCAGCGCCGGGGGTAATAGCAATCAGCCCCAGCATTTT	CASSAGGNSNQPQHF
NA	NA	TRBV28	TRBJ1-6	TGTGCCAGCAGCATTACACACGGCGTCTATAATTCACCCCTCCACTTT	CASSITHGVYNSPLHF
NA	NA	TRBV11-3	TRBJ2-7	TGTGCCAGCAGCCCCGGGTCAGGATACGAGCAGTACTTC	CASSPGSGYEQYF
NA	TRBD1	TRBV6-1	TRBJ2-1	TGTGCCAGCAGGGACAGGGGCTCCTACAATGAGCAGTTCTTC	CASRDRGSYNEQFF
NA	TRBD2	TRBV7-2	TRBJ2-7	TGTGCCAGCACCCCCCCGGGAGGGATCTACGAGCAGTACTTC	CASTPPGGIYEQYF
NA	NA	TRBV7-9	TRBJ1-1	TGTGCCAGCAGCCTGGGACAGAACACTGAAGCTTTCTTT	CASSLGQNTEAFF
NA	NA	TRBV5-1	TRBJ2-5	TGCGCCAGCAGCTTGACCAACTTGGGGGAGCAGTACTTC	CASSLTNLGEQYF
NA	TRBD2	TRBV27	TRBJ2-7	TGTGCCAGCAGTGCCCTTAGGCTAGCGGGAGCCGAGCAGTACTTC	CASSALRLAGAEQYF
NA	TRBD2	TRBV27	TRBJ2-7	TGTGCCAGCAGTTCCGATAGCGGGAGAATTTACGAGCAGTACTTC	CASSSDSGRIYEQYF
NA	TRBD2	TRBV25-1	TRBJ2-4	TGTGCCAGCAGTGAAAGTCTAGCGGGAGCTAAAAACATTCAGTACTTC	CASSESLAGAKNIQYF
NA	NA	TRBV7-9	TRBJ2-2	TGTGCCAGCAGCTTGTTTGGTAACACCGGGGAGCTGTTTTTT	CASSLFGNTGELFF
NA	NA	TRBV5-6	TRBJ2-7	TGTGCCAGCAGCTTCCGGGACACCTCCTACGAGCAGTACTTC	CASSFRDTSYEQYF
NA	NA	TRBV6-5	TRBJ2-7	TGTGCCAGCAGTTATGCGGGACTCACCTACGAGCAGTACTTC	CASSYAGLTYEQYF
NA	NA	TRBV28	TRBJ2-7	TGTGCCAGCAGTCTCGACTCCTACGAGCAGTACTTC	CASSLDSYEQYF
few	NA	TRBV28	TRBJ2-2	TGTGCCAGCAGTTTATACGGGGAGCTGTTTTTT	CASSLYGELFF
NA	TRBD1	TRBV28	TRBJ2-7	TGTGCCAGCAGAACTCCGGGACAGGGTATCCTCGAGCAGTACTTC	CASRTPGQGILEQYF
NA	NA	TRBV7-8	TRBJ2-7	TGTGCCAGCAGCTTAGTAAGGGGGACTACCAGCTCCTACGAGCAGTACTTC	CASSLVRGTTSSYEQYF
NA	TRBD1	TRBV28	TRBJ1-2	TGTGCCAGCAATGTAGACAGGGACTATGGCTACACCTTC	CASNVDRDYGYTF
NA	NA	TRBV28	TRBJ2-7	TGTGCCAGCAACATACAAGCGGACTCCTACGAGCAGTACTTC	CASNIQADSYEQYF
NA	NA	TRBV28	TRBJ2-3	TGTGCCAGCAGTCCTTCAACTAAATGGGGAGATACGCAGTATTTT	CASSPSTKWGDTQYF
NA	NA	TRBV6-5	TRBJ1-5	TGTGCCAGCAGTGCCGGATGGGACGGCAATCAGCCCCAGCATTTT	CASSAGWDGNQPQHF